These 15 T cell receptor beta chains originate from one sample sequenced in a study of blood T cell repertoires in COVID-19. Data came from immunoSEQ multiplex PCR; TCRdb stores just in-frame clones and leaves some out. The sample has around 230,000 clones, 80% to 85% seen once. The material sequenced was peripheral blood. The receptor source for this set is a woman aged 60-70 years with active or convalescent COVID-19.

There are a few counts of this clone. The chain joins TRBV19 to TRBJ1-3, with D unresolved. The CDR3 contains 14 residues. Germline lookup yields CDR1 LNHDA and CDR2 SQIVND (reference sequence). Trimming shortened V by 4 bases and J by 4 bases, and 11 bases separated the two germline ends. CDR3 sequence (DNA): TGTGCCAGTAGTAGGGAGTGGTTCGGAAACACCATATATTTT. Amino acid sequence: CASSREWFGNTIYF.

The chain joins TRBV27 to TRBJ1-2; D gene uncertain. Germline V lookup: CDR1 MNHEY, CDR2 SMNVEV (reference sequence). Trimming pared 3 bases from V and 4 bases from J, leaving 9 bases between. CDR3 size: 13 residues. DNA for the CDR3: TGTGCCAGCAGTTTCGGTAGTGGCTATGGCTACACCTTC. Amino acids: CASSFGSGYGYTF.

The rearrangement links TRBV2 to TRBJ1-2, with 10 bases aligning to TRBD1. Trimming took 4 bases from V and 4 from J; bases not matched to a gene: 3. CDR1 is SNHLY, CDR2 FYNNEI, per germline. This CDR3 spans 14 amino acids. CDR3 nucleotides: TGTGCCAGCAGTGGACGACAGGGGGCCTATGGCTACACCTTC. Translated, it gives CASSGRQGAYGYTF.

V usage is TRBV9 and J usage is TRBJ2-3; D not certain. CDR3 size: 12 residues. V was trimmed by 5 bases and J by 8 bases, leaving 12 bases between them. Germline CDR1 reads SGDLS; CDR2 reads YYNGEE. CDR3 sequence reads: CASRDVTGTQYF. CDR3 sequence (DNA): TGTGCCAGCAGAGATGTGACGGGTACGCAGTATTTT.

The chain joins TRBV5-5 to TRBJ2-5; D possibly corresponds to TRBD2 (6 bases). V gave up 0 bases and J gave up 4 bases, with 13 bases separating them. The CDR3 sequence is 15 residues long. Germline V gene lookup returns CDR1 SGHKS and CDR2 YYEKEE (reference sequence). DNA of the CDR3: TGTGCCAGCAGCTTGGCGGCGGGGTGGGGAGAGACCCAGTACTTC. It specifies CASSLAAGWGETQYF.

This chain joins TRBV7-9 and TRBJ2-1; 14 positions agree with TRBD2. The CDR3 has 15 amino acids. Germline loops: CDR1 SEHNR, CDR2 FQNEAQ (reference sequence). V lost 4 bases and J lost 10; bases outside the gene matches: 6. The CDR3 DNA reads as TGTGCCAGCAGCTGGACTAGCGGGGGGTCCAACGAGCAGTTCTTC. Translated, it gives CASSWTSGGSNEQFF. The whole variable domain, remainder taken from reference TRBV7-9 and TRBJ2-1, is DTGVSQNPRHKITKRGQNVTFRCDPISEHNRLYWYRQTLGQGPEFLTYFQNEAQLEKSRLLSDRFSAERPKGSFSTLEIQRTEQGDSAMYLCASSWTSGGSNEQFFGPGTRLTVL.

The CDR3 protein is CASSPPSGTDTDTQYF. CDR3 nucleotide sequence: TGTGCCAGCTCACCACCCAGTGGGACAGACACAGATACGCAGTATTTT. V and J are TRBV18 and TRBJ2-3; 7 positions agree with TRBD1. Trimming cost V 0 bases and J 2 bases; bases outside gene matches: 5. Germline CDR1 KGHSH, CDR2 LQKENI. The CDR3 contains 16 residues.

The chain joins TRBV30 to TRBJ1-2, with D tentatively TRBD1 (6 bases). CDR1 is GTSNPN and CDR2 is SVGIG in the germline V gene (reference sequence). CDR3 length equals 14 residues. V was cut by 7 bases and J by 3 bases, with 18 bases left in between. The CDR3: CASDGLQGYYGYTF. CDR3 bases: TGTGCCTCGGACGGGTTACAGGGCTACTATGGCTACACCTTC.

V is TRBV5-4 and J is TRBJ1-3, with unresolved D. The CDR3 is made up of 15 amino acids. V lost 0 bases and J lost 0, with 7 bases in between. Germline-derived CDR1 and CDR2 are SGHNT and YYREEE (reference sequence). CDR3 sequence (DNA): TGTGCCAGCAGCTTGGTAACCAGCTCTGGAAACACCATATATTTT. It encodes CASSLVTSSGNTIYF.

This sequence joins TRBV19 and TRBJ1-1, with a tentative D call TRBD1 (6 bases). CDR3 size: 15 residues. Germline lookup yields CDR1 LNHDA and CDR2 SQIVND (reference sequence). V lost 1 base and J 4 bases, leaving 13 bases between the germline ends. The CDR3 loop reads CASSIARDRSTEAFF. CDR3 in DNA: TGTGCCAGTAGTATAGCCAGAGACAGGAGCACTGAAGCTTTCTTT. Complete variable domain (other parts from reference TRBV19 and TRBJ1-1): DGGITQSPKYLFRKEGQNVTLSCEQNLNHDAMYWYRQDPGQGLRLIYYSQIVNDFQKGDIAEGYSVSREKKESFPLTVTSAQKNPTAFYLCASSIARDRSTEAFFGQGTRLTVV.

CDR3 region: CASSLVDTEAFF. CDR3 sequence (DNA): TGTGCCAGCAGCTTAGTAGACACTGAAGCTTTCTTT. This chain joins TRBV11-1 and TRBJ1-1; the D is unclear. The length of the CDR3 is 12 residues. Trimming stripped 1 base from V and 3 bases from J, with 3 bases between. CDR1 is SGHAT, CDR2 FQDESV, per germline (reference sequence).

The chain is built from TRBV4-1 and TRBJ1-2; no firm D call. The CDR3 contains 16 residues. Germline V gene lookup returns CDR1 MGHRA and CDR2 YSYEKL. V lost 4 bases and J lost 5, with 20 bases in between. This chain's CDR3 is CASSRSWEFGPYGYTF. The DNA for the CDR3 is TGCGCCAGCAGCCGGTCGTGGGAGTTCGGGCCTTATGGCTACACCTTC.

The chain carries TRBV7-2 and TRBJ1-6; D might be TRBD1 (6 bases). The CDR3 loop spans 13 amino acids. Germline V lookup: CDR1 SGHTA, CDR2 FQGNSA. Deletions cut 9 bases from V and 2 bases from J, with 8 bases between. CDR3 region: CASTGTYNSPLHF. The CDR3 region has the DNA TGTGCCAGTACAGGGACCTATAATTCACCCCTCCACTTT.

Turning to this clone: The same CDR3 arises from other DNA sequences in this sample as well. The J gene is TRBJ2-3, the V gene TRBV7-2, with D possibly being TRBD1 (5 bases). CDR1 is SGHTA and CDR2 is FQGNSA in the germline V gene. The CDR3 covers 15 residues. Trimming stripped 0 bases from V and 1 base from J, with 8 bases between. The DNA for the CDR3 is TGTGCCAGCAGCTTAGCAGGGGTGGGCACAGATACGCAGTATTTT. This encodes CASSLAGVGTDTQYF.

V usage is TRBV6-1 and J usage is TRBJ2-7; the D gene is possibly TRBD2 (6 bases). V was trimmed by 4 bases and J by 2 bases, leaving 18 bases between them. CDR3 length equals 16 residues. Germline CDR1 MNHNS, CDR2 SASEGT. As DNA, the CDR3 is TGTGCCAGCAGTGCCCATCCCGGGACTCAGCCCTACGAGCAGTACTTC. This sequence encodes CASSAHPGTQPYEQYF.